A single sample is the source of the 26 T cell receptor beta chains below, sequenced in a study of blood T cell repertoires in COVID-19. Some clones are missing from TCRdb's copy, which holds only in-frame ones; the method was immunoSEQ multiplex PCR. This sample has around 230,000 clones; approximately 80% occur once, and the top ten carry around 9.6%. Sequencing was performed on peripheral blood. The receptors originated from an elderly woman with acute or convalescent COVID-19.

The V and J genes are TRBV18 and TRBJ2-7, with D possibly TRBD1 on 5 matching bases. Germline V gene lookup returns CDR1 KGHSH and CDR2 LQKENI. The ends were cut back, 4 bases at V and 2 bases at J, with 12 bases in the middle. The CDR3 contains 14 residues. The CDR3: CASSQGNVAYEQYF. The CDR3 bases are TGTGCCAGCTCACAGGGGAACGTCGCCTACGAGCAGTACTTC. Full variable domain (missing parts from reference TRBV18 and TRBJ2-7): NAGVMQNPRHLVRRRGQEARLRCSPMKGHSHVYWYRQLPEEGLKFMVYLQKENIIDESGMPKERFSAEFPKEGPSILRIQQVVRGDSAAYFCASSQGNVAYEQYFGPGTRLTVT.

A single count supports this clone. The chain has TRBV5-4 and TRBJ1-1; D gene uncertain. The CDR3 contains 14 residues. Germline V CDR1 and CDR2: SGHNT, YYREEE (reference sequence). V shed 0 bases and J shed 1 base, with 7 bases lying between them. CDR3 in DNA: TGTGCCAGCAGCTTGGACAGTCGGAACACTGAAGCTTTCTTT. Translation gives CASSLDSRNTEAFF.

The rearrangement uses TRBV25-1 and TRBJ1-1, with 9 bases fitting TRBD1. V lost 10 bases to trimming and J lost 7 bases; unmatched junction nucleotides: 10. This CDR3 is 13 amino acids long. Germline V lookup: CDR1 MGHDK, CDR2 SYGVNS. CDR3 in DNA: TGTGCCATCCCATCCCGGGACAGGGTTGAAGCTTTCTTT. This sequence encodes CAIPSRDRVEAFF.

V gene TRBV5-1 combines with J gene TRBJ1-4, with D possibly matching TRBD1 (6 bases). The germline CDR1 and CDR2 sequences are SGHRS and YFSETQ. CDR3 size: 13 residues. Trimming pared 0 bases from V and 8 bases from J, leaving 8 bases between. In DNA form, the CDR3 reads TGCGCCAGCAGCTTGGAGGGGGAGGAAAAACTGTTTTTT. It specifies CASSLEGEEKLFF. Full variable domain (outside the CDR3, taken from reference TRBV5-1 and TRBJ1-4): KAGVTQTPRYLIKTRGQQVTLSCSPISGHRSVSWYQQTPGQGLQFLFEYFSETQRNKGNFPGRFSGRQFSNSRSEMNVSTLELGDSALYLCASSLEGEEKLFFGSGTQLSVL.

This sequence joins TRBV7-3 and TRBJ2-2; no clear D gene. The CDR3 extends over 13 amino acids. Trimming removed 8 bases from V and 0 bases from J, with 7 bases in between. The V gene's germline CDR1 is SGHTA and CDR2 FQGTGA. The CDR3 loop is CASATANTGELFF. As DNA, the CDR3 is TGTGCCAGCGCCACAGCGAACACCGGGGAGCTGTTTTTT.

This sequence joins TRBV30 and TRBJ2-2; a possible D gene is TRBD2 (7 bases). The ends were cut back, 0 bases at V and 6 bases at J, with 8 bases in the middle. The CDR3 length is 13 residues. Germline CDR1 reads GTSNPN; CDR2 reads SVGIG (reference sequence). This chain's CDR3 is CAWSVGGAGELFF. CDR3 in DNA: TGTGCCTGGAGTGTAGGGGGGGCCGGGGAGCTGTTTTTT. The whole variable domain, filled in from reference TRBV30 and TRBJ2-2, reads SQTIHQWPATLVQPVGSPLSLECTVEGTSNPNLYWYRQAAGRGLQLLFYSVGIGQISSEVPQNLSASRPQDRQFILSSKKLLLSDSGFYLCAWSVGGAGELFFGEGSRLTVL.

CDR3 protein: CASSSDREGYYGYTF. CDR3 bases: TGTGCCAGCAGCTCGGACAGGGAGGGCTACTATGGCTACACCTTC. The chain uses TRBV7-9 and TRBJ1-2; TRBD1 matches at 8 bases. There are 15 residues in the CDR3. Looked up from germline, CDR1 is SEHNR and CDR2 is FQNEAQ (reference sequence). Trimming cost V 4 bases and J 3 bases; bases outside gene matches: 7.

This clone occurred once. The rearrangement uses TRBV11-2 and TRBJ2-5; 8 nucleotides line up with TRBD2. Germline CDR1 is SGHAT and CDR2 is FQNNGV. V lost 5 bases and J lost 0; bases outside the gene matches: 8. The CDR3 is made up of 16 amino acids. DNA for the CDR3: TGTGCCAGCAGCGGCGGAGCGGGGGTGTACCAAGAGACCCAGTACTTC. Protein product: CASSGGAGVYQETQYF.

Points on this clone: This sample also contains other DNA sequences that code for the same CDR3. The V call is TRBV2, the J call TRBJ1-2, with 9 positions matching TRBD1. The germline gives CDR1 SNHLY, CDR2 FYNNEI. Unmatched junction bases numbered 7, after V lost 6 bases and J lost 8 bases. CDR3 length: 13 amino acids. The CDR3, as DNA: TGTGCCAGCAGAGGACAGGGGCCGTACGGCTACACCTTC. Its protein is CASRGQGPYGYTF.

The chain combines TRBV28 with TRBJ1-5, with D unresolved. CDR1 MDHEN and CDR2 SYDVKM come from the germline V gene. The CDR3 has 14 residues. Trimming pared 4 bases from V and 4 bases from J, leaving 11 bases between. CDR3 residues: CASSSHSGNQPQHF. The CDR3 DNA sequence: TGTGCCAGCAGTTCCCATTCGGGGAATCAGCCCCAGCATTTT.

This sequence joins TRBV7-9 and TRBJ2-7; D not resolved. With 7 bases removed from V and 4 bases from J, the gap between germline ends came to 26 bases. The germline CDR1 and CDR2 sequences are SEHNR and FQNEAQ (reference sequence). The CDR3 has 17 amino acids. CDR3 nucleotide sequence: TGTGCCAGCACCCAATCGGGTCGCGCTACTCCACTTTACGAGCAGTACTTC. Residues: CASTQSGRATPLYEQYF.

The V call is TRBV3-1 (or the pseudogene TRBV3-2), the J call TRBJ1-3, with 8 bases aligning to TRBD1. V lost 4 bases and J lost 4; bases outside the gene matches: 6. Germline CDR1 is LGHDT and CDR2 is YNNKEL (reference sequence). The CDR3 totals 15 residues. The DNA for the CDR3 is TGTGCCAGCAGCCCCTGGGACAGGCCAGGAAACACCATATATTTT. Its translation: CASSPWDRPGNTIYF.

CDR3 loop: CASSGRAGRYNEQFF. CDR3 DNA sequence: TGTGCCAGCAGCGGTCGTGCGGGGAGGTACAATGAGCAGTTCTTC. The genes are TRBV11-2 and TRBJ2-1; the D gene is possibly TRBD2 (6 bases). Germline values: CDR1 SGHAT, CDR2 FQNNGV. Trimming took off 5 bases at V and 4 bases at J, with 15 bases between the two ends. The CDR3 spans 15 residues.

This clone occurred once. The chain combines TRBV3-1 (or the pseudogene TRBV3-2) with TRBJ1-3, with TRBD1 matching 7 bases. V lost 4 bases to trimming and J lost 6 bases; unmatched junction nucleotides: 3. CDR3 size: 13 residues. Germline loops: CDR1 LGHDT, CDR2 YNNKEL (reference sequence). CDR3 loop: CASSLGGVNTIYF. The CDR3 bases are TGTGCCAGCAGCCTAGGGGGCGTAAACACCATATATTTT.

The CDR3 sequence: CASSRNLQGLGTEAFF. The CDR3 DNA reads as TGCGCCAGCAGCCGTAACCTACAGGGTCTCGGCACTGAAGCTTTCTTT. The J gene is TRBJ1-1, the V gene TRBV5-1, with D maybe TRBD1 (6 bases). Germline-derived CDR1 and CDR2 are SGHRS and YFSETQ. The CDR3 loop spans 16 amino acids. V was pared by 4 bases and J by 4 bases, with 20 bases between.

This CDR3 reads CASSLALTGIDSPLHF. The DNA of the CDR3 is TGTGCCAGCAGCTTAGCGCTGACAGGGATCGATTCACCCCTCCACTTT. The chain is built from TRBV7-2 and TRBJ1-6, with 7 bases fitting TRBD1. This CDR3 contains 16 residues. Germline V gene sequence: CDR1 SGHTA, CDR2 FQGNSA. After removal of 0 bases from V and 8 bases from J, the junction contained 7 bases not matched to a gene.

The CDR3 sequence: CASSPLPGGNTEAFF. The CDR3 nucleotides are TGTGCCAGCTCACCTTTACCGGGAGGCAACACTGAAGCTTTCTTT. The chain has TRBV18 and TRBJ1-1; D uncertain. Per the germline V gene, CDR1 is KGHSH and CDR2 is LQKENI. The CDR3 has 15 residues. V lost 3 bases to trimming and J lost 2 bases, with 13 bases between them.

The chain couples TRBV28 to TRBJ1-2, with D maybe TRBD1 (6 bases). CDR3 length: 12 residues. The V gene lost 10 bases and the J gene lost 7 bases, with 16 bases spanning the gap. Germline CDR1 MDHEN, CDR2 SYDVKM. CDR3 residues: CATGGGRGGYTF. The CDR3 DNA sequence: TGTGCCACTGGGGGGGGCAGGGGTGGCTACACCTTC.

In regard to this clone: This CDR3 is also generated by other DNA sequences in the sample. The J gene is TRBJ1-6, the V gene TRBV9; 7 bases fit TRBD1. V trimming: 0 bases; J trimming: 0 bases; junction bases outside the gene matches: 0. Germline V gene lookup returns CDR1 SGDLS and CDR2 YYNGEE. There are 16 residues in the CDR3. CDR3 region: CASSVGDSSYNSPLHF. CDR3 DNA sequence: TGTGCCAGCAGCGTAGGGGACAGCTCCTATAATTCACCCCTCCACTTT.

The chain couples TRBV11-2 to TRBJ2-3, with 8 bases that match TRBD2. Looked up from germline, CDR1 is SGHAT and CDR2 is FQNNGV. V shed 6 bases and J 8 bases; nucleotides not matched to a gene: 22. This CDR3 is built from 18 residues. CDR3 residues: CASSQIPQRGPVRGTQYF. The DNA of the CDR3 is TGTGCCAGCAGTCAAATACCCCAGCGGGGGCCAGTAAGGGGTACGCAGTATTTT.

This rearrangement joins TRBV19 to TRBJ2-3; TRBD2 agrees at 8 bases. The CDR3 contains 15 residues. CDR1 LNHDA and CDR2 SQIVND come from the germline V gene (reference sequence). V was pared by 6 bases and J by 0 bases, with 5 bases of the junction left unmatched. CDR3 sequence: CASRLRGASTDTQYF. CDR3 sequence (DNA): TGTGCCAGTAGGCTGCGGGGGGCCAGCACAGATACGCAGTATTTT.

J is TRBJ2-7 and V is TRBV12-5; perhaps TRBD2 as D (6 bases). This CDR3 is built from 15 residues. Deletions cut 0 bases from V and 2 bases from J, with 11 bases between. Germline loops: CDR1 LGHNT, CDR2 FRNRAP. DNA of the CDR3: TGTGCTAGTGGTTTGGTAATGGGGGGAGCCTACGAGCAGTACTTC. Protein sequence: CASGLVMGGAYEQYF.

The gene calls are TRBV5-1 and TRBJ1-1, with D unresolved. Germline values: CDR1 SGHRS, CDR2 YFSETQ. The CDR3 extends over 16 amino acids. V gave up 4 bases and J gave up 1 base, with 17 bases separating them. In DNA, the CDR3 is TGCGCCAGCAGCGTTGGAGGATCGGAAGGGAACACTGAAGCTTTCTTT. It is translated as CASSVGGSEGNTEAFF.

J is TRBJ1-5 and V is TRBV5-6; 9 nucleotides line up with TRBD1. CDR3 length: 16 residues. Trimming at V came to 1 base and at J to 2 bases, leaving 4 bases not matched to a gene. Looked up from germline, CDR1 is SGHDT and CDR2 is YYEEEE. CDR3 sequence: CASSLRTGVGNQPQHF. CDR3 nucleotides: TGTGCCAGCAGCTTGAGGACAGGGGTGGGCAATCAGCCCCAGCATTTT. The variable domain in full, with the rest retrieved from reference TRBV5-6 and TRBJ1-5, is DAGVTQSPTHLIKTRGQQVTLRCSPKSGHDTVSWYQQALGQGPQFIFQYYEEEERQRGNFPDRFSGHQFPNYSSELNVNALLLGDSALYLCASSLRTGVGNQPQHFGDGTRLSIL.

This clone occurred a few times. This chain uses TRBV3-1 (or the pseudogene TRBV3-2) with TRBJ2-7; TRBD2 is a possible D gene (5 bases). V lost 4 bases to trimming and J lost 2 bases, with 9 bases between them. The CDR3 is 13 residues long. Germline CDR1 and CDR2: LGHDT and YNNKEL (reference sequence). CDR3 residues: CASSLRGTYEQYF. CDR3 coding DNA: TGTGCCAGCAGCCTACGGGGTACCTACGAGCAGTACTTC.

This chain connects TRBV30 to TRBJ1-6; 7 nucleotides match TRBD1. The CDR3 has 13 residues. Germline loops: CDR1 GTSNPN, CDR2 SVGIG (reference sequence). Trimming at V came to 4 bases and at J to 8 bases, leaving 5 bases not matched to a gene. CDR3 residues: CAWTGGLYSPLHF. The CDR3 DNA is TGTGCCTGGACAGGGGGATTGTATTCACCCCTCCACTTT.